This T cell receptor beta chain was sequenced for a study of blood T cell repertoires in COVID-19. This clone has more than one count but fewer than ten. CDR1 and CDR2 from the germline V gene are DFQATT and SNEGSKA (reference sequence). The CDR3 sequence is 13 residues long. Between the trimmed V and J ends, which lost 3 bases and 2 bases, there was a span of 9 bases. Using immunoSEQ multiplex PCR, the repertoire was profiled, and TCRdb retains in-frame clones only, with some absent. The data show about 98,000 clones, about 85% seen once. This chain uses TRBV20-1 with TRBJ2-3; D is unresolved. The specimen sequenced was peripheral blood. This receptor was identified in a man aged 50 to 59 with active COVID-19. In nucleotides, the CDR3 is TGCAGTGCTAGTTCCCCCATCACAGATACGCAGTATTTT. Translated: CSASSPITDTQYF.